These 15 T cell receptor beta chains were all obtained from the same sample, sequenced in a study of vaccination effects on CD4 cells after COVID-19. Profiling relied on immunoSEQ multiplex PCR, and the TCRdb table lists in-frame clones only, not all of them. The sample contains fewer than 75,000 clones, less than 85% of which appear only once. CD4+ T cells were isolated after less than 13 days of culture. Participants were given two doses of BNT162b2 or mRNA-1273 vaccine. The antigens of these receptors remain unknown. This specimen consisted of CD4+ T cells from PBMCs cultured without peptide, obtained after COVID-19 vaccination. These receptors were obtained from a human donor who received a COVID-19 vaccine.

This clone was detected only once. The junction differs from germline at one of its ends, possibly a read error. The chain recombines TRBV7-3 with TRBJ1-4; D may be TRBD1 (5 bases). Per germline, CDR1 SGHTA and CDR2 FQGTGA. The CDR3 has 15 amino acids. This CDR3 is CASTLRQILNEKLFF. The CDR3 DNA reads TGTGCCAGCACCTTAAGACAGATTCTGAATGAAAAACTGTTTTTT. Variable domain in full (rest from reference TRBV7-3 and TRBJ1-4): GAGVSQTPSNKVTEKGKYVELRCDPISGHTALYWYRQSLGQGPEFLIYFQGTGAADDSGLPNDRFFAVRPEGSVSTLKIQRTERGDSAVYLCASTLRQILNEKLFFGSGTQLSVL.

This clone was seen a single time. CDR3 nucleotide sequence: TGTGCCAGCAGCTTAGGTTCAAGCGGGGTCTACGAGCAGTACGTC. Translating it yields CASSLGSSGVYEQYV. The chain combines TRBV7-9 with TRBJ2-7, with 7 bases fitting TRBD2. CDR1 is SEHNR, CDR2 FQNEAQ, per germline (reference sequence). This CDR3 spans 15 amino acids. Trimming took 1 base from V and 3 from J; bases not matched to a gene: 6.

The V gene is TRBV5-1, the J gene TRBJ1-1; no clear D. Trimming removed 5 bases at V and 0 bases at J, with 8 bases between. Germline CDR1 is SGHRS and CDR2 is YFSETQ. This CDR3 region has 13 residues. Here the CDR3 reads CASSQALNTEAFF. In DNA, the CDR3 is TGCGCCAGCAGTCAGGCACTGAACACTGAAGCTTTCTTT.

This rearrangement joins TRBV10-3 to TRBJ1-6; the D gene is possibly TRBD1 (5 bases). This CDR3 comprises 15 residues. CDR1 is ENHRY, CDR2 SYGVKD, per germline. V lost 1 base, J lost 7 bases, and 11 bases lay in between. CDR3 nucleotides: TGTGCCATCAGTGAGTATCAGGGAGGGAATTCACCCCTCCACTTT. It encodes CAISEYQGGNSPLHF.

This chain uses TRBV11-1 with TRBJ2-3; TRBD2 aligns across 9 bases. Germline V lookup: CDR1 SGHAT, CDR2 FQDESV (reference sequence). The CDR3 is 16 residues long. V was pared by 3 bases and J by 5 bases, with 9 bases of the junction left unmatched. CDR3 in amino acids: CASSLTSGSGRDTQYF. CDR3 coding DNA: TGTGCCAGCAGCTTGACTAGCGGTAGTGGTAGAGATACGCAGTATTTT.

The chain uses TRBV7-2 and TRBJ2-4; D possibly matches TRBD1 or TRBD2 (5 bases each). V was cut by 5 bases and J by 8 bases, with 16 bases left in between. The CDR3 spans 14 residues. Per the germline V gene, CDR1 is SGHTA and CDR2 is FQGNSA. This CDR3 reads CASSPKSGTDIQYF. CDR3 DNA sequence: TGTGCCAGCAGCCCAAAGTCGGGGACCGACATTCAGTACTTC.

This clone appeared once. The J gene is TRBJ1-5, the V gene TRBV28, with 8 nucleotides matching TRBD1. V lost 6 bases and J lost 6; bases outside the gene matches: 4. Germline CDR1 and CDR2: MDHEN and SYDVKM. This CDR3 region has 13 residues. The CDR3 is CASRPDRAQPQHF. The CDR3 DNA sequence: TGTGCCAGCAGACCGGACAGGGCTCAGCCCCAGCATTTT.

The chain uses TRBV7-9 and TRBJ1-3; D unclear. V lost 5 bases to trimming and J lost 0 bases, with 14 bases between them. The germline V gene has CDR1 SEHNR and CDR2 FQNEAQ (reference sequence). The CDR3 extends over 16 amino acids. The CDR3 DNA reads TGTGCCAGCAGCCAACCGGGTCCCAACTCTGGAAACACCATATATTTT. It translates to CASSQPGPNSGNTIYF.

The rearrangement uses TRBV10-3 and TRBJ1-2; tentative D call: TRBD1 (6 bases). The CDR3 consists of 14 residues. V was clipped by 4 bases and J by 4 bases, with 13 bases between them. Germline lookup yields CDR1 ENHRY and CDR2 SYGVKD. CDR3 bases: TGTGCCATCAGTGTAGGGGGGGCGGGCTATGGCTACACCTTC. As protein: CAISVGGAGYGYTF.

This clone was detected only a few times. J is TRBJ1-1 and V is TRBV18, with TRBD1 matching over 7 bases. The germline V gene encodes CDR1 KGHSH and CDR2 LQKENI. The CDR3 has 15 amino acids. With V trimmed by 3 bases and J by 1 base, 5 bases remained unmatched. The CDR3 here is CASSPIGQANTEAFF. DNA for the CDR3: TGTGCCAGCTCACCCATCGGACAGGCGAACACTGAAGCTTTCTTT.

CDR3 residues: CASSRDRGPGDTGELFF. In DNA, the CDR3 is TGCGCCAGCAGCCGGGACAGGGGGCCAGGGGACACCGGGGAGCTGTTTTTT. V gene TRBV4-1 combines with J gene TRBJ2-2; 12 nucleotides agree with TRBD1. The CDR3 consists of 17 residues. The germline CDR1 and CDR2 sequences are MGHRA and YSYEKL. The V and J ends lost 4 bases and 3 bases, in that order; junction bases with no gene match: 6.

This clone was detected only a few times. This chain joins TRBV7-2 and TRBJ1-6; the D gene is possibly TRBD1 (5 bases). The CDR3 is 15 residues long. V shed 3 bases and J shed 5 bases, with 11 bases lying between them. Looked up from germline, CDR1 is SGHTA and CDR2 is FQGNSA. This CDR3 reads CASSLARDHNSPLHF. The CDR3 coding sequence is TGTGCCAGCAGCTTGGCCCGGGACCATAATTCACCCCTCCACTTT.

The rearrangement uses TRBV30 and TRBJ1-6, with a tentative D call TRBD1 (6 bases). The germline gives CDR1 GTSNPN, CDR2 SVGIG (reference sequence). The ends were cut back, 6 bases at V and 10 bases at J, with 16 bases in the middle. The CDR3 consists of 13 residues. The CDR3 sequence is CACHLEGESPLHF. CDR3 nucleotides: TGTGCCTGCCACCTAGAGGGGGAATCACCCCTCCACTTT.

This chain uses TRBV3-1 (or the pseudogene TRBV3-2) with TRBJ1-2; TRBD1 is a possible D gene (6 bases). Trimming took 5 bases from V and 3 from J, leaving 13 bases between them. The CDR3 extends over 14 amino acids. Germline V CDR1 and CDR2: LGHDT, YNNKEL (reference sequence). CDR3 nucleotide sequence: TGTGCCAGCAGCTTCCGGGGGCTGGACTATGGCTACACCTTC. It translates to CASSFRGLDYGYTF.

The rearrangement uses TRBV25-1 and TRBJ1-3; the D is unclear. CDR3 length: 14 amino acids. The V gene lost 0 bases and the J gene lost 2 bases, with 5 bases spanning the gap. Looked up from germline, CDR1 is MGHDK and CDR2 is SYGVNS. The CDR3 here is CASSEYGTGNTIYF. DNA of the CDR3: TGTGCCAGCAGTGAATACGGGACTGGAAACACCATATATTTT.